The 29 T cell receptor beta chains listed next were all sequenced from one sample in a study of memory CD4+ T cells and cytomegalovirus serostatus. Single viable CD3+CD4+CD8-CD45RO+ cells were sorted as the memory CD4+ T cells. Using immunoSEQ multiplex PCR, the repertoire was profiled, and TCRdb retains in-frame clones only, with some absent. The profile shows about 64,000 clones, roughly 80% of them singletons. Sequences were obtained from memory CD4+ T cells from blood. These TCRs come from an adult in good health and CMV-seronegative.

The chain has TRBV4-1 and TRBJ2-3; 13 nucleotides align to TRBD2. CDR1 is MGHRA and CDR2 is YSYEKL in the germline V gene. V shed 4 bases, J shed 3 bases, and the junction held 1 base outside the gene matches. The CDR3 runs to 15 residues. The CDR3 coding sequence is TGCGCCAGCAGCCCGGGACTAGCGGGGACAGATACGCAGTATTTT. Protein: CASSPGLAGTDTQYF.

This clone is medium-sized (0.01 to 0.1%). This sequence joins TRBV5-1 and TRBJ2-3; no clear D. V was clipped by 4 bases and J by 3 bases, with 12 bases between them. The CDR3 has 14 residues. Germline assignment: CDR1 SGHRS and CDR2 YFSETQ. In DNA, the CDR3 is TGCGCCAGCAGCCCCCGGCATGGGACAGATACGCAGTATTTT. It specifies CASSPRHGTDTQYF.

The rearrangement uses TRBV19 and TRBJ1-6; D is unresolved. Germline-derived CDR1 and CDR2 are LNHDA and SQIVND (reference sequence). The CDR3 is 14 amino acids. Trimming shortened V by 10 bases and J by 5 bases, and 15 bases separated the two germline ends. The CDR3 reads CATKTDFDNSPLHF. CDR3 sequence (DNA): TGTGCCACCAAGACCGACTTTGATAATTCACCCCTCCACTTT.

V usage is TRBV28 and J usage is TRBJ1-5; D unresolved. The CDR3 contains 15 residues. Germline V gene lookup returns CDR1 MDHEN and CDR2 SYDVKM. V shed 2 bases and J shed 0 bases, with 8 bases lying between them. CDR3 sequence (DNA): TGTGCCAGCAGTTTACCTACGCATAGCAATCAGCCCCAGCATTTT. Its translation is CASSLPTHSNQPQHF.

This sequence joins TRBV11-3 and TRBJ2-7; D possibly corresponds to TRBD2 (6 bases). With 5 bases removed from V and 7 bases from J, the gap between germline ends came to 15 bases. Germline CDR1 SGHNT, CDR2 YENEEA. This CDR3 region has 13 residues. The DNA for the CDR3 is TGTGCCAGCAGCCCCGCAGGGAGCGGGGAGCAGTACTTC. Translating it yields CASSPAGSGEQYF.

The chain combines TRBV28 with TRBJ2-5; TRBD1 might be the D (5 bases). CDR1 is MDHEN and CDR2 is SYDVKM in the germline V gene. Trimming cost V 5 bases and J 5 bases, with 18 bases left between them. The CDR3 is 15 amino acids. CDR3: CASSPRRSGLETQYF. CDR3 coding DNA: TGTGCCAGCAGTCCCCGCCGGTCAGGGCTGGAGACCCAGTACTTC.

This chain's CDR3 is CASSVRGGTEAFF. The CDR3 DNA sequence: TGTGCCAGCAGCGTAAGAGGGGGCACTGAAGCTTTCTTT. V usage is TRBV9 and J usage is TRBJ1-1, with D possibly matching TRBD1 (6 bases). Trimming cost V 1 base and J 4 bases, with 8 bases left between them. CDR1 and CDR2 (germline): SGDLS, YYNGEE. The CDR3 contains 13 residues.

The CDR3 here is CASSQESGTRIEQYF. CDR3 nucleotides: TGTGCCAGCAGCCAAGAAAGTGGGACTAGGATCGAGCAGTACTTC. The chain has TRBV14 and TRBJ2-7; TRBD2 matches at 8 bases. The germline V gene encodes CDR1 SGHDN and CDR2 FVKESK. V lost 0 bases and J lost 6; bases outside the gene matches: 7. The CDR3 is 15 amino acids.

The V gene is TRBV7-8, the J gene TRBJ2-7, with D possibly called TRBD1 or TRBD2 (5 bases each). The germline V gene encodes CDR1 SGHVS and CDR2 FQNEAQ. The length of the CDR3 is 15 residues. Trimming took off 3 bases at V and 4 bases at J, with 16 bases between the two ends. This chain's CDR3 is CASSFREGRSYEQYF. In nucleotides, the CDR3 is TGTGCCAGCAGCTTTCGAGAGGGACGAAGTTACGAGCAGTACTTC.

This CDR3 is CASSLAQVGNTEAFF. CDR3 DNA sequence: TGTGCCAGCAGCTTAGCTCAGGTAGGGAACACTGAAGCTTTCTTT. The chain recombines TRBV11-2 with TRBJ1-1, with no clear D. This CDR3 region has 15 residues. V gave up 1 base and J gave up 1 base, with 10 bases separating them. Per germline, CDR1 SGHAT and CDR2 FQNNGV.

This chain links TRBV18 with TRBJ2-5, with 9 bases aligning to TRBD2. CDR1 is KGHSH, CDR2 LQKENI, per germline. V gave up 5 bases and J gave up 5 bases; unmatched junction bases: 9. The CDR3 has 15 residues. The CDR3 sequence is CASSISSGTGETQYF. CDR3 in DNA: TGTGCCAGCTCAATCTCTAGCGGGACGGGGGAGACCCAGTACTTC.

As regards this clone: A much larger clone differs from this one at a single base, so this may be a read error. This chain uses TRBV5-4 with TRBJ1-2, with 9 bases aligning to TRBD1. The CDR3 extends over 14 amino acids. From germline, CDR1 is SGHNT and CDR2 YYREEE (reference sequence). V dropped 4 bases and J dropped 5; count of bases not matched to a gene: 6. This chain's CDR3 is CASSPRTGVYGYTF. The DNA for the CDR3 is TGTGCCAGCAGCCCCCGGACAGGGGTGTATGGCTACACCTTC. Supplemented by reference TRBV5-4 and TRBJ1-2, the full variable domain reads ETGVTQSPTHLIKTRGQQVTLRCSSQSGHNTVSWYQQALGQGPQFIFQYYREEENGRGNFPPRFSGLQFPNYSSELNVNALELDDSALYLCASSPRTGVYGYTFGSGTRLTVV.

A single count supports this clone. The chain recombines TRBV19 with TRBJ2-5; D may be TRBD1 (6 bases). Per the germline V gene, CDR1 is LNHDA and CDR2 is SQIVND (reference sequence). The CDR3 covers 13 residues. The ends were cut back, 7 bases at V and 5 bases at J, with 14 bases in the middle. Written as DNA, the CDR3 is TGTGCCAGTAAACCAGGAGACAGGGAGACCCAGTACTTC. Translated, it gives CASKPGDRETQYF.

This clone was counted between two and nine times. The chain combines TRBV7-2 with TRBJ2-7, with 8 bases aligning to TRBD2. Losses at the gene ends were 1 base for V and 0 bases for J; bases not matched to a gene: 5. Germline CDR1 reads SGHTA; CDR2 reads FQGNSA. The CDR3 consists of 16 residues. The CDR3 bases are TGTGCCAGCAGCTTAGACGGCGGGGGGCCCTCCTACGAGCAGTACTTC. This translates into CASSLDGGGPSYEQYF. Variable domain in full (rest from reference TRBV7-2 and TRBJ2-7): GAGVSQSPSNKVTEKGKDVELRCDPISGHTALYWYRQSLGQGLEFLIYFQGNSAPDKSGLPSDRFSAERTGGSVSTLTIQRTQQEDSAVYLCASSLDGGGPSYEQYFGPGTRLTVT.

This clone was detected once. The chain recombines TRBV7-2 with TRBJ2-5; tentative D call: TRBD1 (6 bases). The germline gives CDR1 SGHTA, CDR2 FQGNSA. The CDR3 has 14 amino acids. Trimming shortened V by 5 bases and J by 2 bases, and 12 bases separated the two germline ends. The CDR3 loop is CASSAGTFQETQYF. CDR3 DNA sequence: TGTGCCAGCAGCGCCGGGACATTTCAAGAGACCCAGTACTTC.

A few counts support this clone. The genes are TRBV19 and TRBJ1-6; D might be TRBD1 (5 bases). Germline V gene sequence: CDR1 LNHDA, CDR2 SQIVND (reference sequence). CDR3 length: 11 residues. V gave up 11 bases and J gave up 10 bases, with 12 bases separating them. CDR3 region: CAAGVQSPLHF. CDR3 coding DNA: TGTGCCGCGGGGGTTCAATCACCCCTCCACTTT.

The chain uses TRBV9 and TRBJ2-1, with D perhaps assigned TRBD1 or TRBD2 (7 bases each). V gave up 0 bases and J gave up 4 bases, with 14 bases separating them. Germline lookup yields CDR1 SGDLS and CDR2 YYNGEE. This CDR3 is 16 amino acids long. CDR3 residues: CASSVANRGGYNEQFF. The CDR3 region has the DNA TGTGCCAGCAGCGTAGCAAACAGGGGAGGGTACAATGAGCAGTTCTTC. Together with reference TRBV9 and TRBJ2-1, the CDR3 gives the full variable domain: DSGVTQTPKHLITATGQRVTLRCSPRSGDLSVYWYQQSLDQGLQFLIQYYNGEERAKGNILERFSAQQFPDLHSELNLSSLELGDSALYFCASSVANRGGYNEQFFGPGTRLTVL.

This clone has just a few counts. The rearrangement uses TRBV10-2 and TRBJ2-6; no clear D gene. The germline CDR1 and CDR2 sequences are WSHSY and SAAADI. V shed 7 bases and J shed 4 bases, with 11 bases lying between them. The CDR3 has 14 amino acids. For the CDR3, the DNA is TGCGCCAGCACGGCCCTAGGGGGGGCCAACGTCCTGACTTTC. Protein: CASTALGGANVLTF.

The rearrangement uses TRBV28 and TRBJ2-7; D is perhaps TRBD1 (6 bases). This CDR3 region has 16 residues. V was clipped by 6 bases and J by 6 bases, with 24 bases between them. Germline V gene lookup returns CDR1 MDHEN and CDR2 SYDVKM. CDR3 protein: CASRVSTGSSTGEQYF. The DNA for the CDR3 is TGTGCCAGCAGGGTTAGTACAGGGAGTTCTACGGGCGAGCAGTACTTC. Combining the CDR3 with reference TRBV28 and TRBJ2-7 gives the whole variable domain DVKVTQSSRYLVKRTGEKVFLECVQDMDHENMFWYRQDPGLGLRLIYFSYDVKMKEKGDIPEGYSVSREKKERFSLILESASTNQTSMYLCASRVSTGSSTGEQYFGPGTRLTVT.

The chain links TRBV5-4 to TRBJ2-2; 8 bases are shared with TRBD1. Losses at the gene ends were 4 bases for V and 6 bases for J; bases not matched to a gene: 5. The V gene's germline CDR1 is SGHNT and CDR2 YYREEE (reference sequence). CDR3 length equals 14 residues. The CDR3 here is CASSTRQGSGELFF. CDR3 sequence (DNA): TGTGCCAGCAGCACTAGACAGGGGTCCGGGGAGCTGTTTTTT.

Written as DNA, the CDR3 is TGTGCCAGCCGCCCTGACGGGGGCGCGACTTTCTTT. It codes for CASRPDGGATFF. The chain employs TRBV9 and TRBJ1-1; D is possibly TRBD1 (6 bases). Germline values: CDR1 SGDLS, CDR2 YYNGEE. The V and J ends lost 7 bases and 12 bases respectively, with 19 bases between them. This CDR3 contains 12 residues. Complete variable domain (other parts from reference TRBV9 and TRBJ1-1): DSGVTQTPKHLITATGQRVTLRCSPRSGDLSVYWYQQSLDQGLQFLIQYYNGEERAKGNILERFSAQQFPDLHSELNLSSLELGDSALYFCASRPDGGATFFGQGTRLTVV.

Judged by abundance, this clone is medium-sized (0.01 to 0.1%). This chain connects TRBV2 to TRBJ1-2; D not certain. Germline-derived CDR1 and CDR2 are SNHLY and FYNNEI. The V and J ends lost 3 bases and 1 base respectively, with 9 bases between them. The CDR3 contains 14 residues. As DNA, the CDR3 is TGTGCCAGCAGTGATCAGACACTTAACTATGGCTACACCTTC. Translation: CASSDQTLNYGYTF.

This rearrangement joins TRBV4-3 to TRBJ2-4; the D gene is possibly TRBD2 (5 bases). Trimming removed 1 base from V and 1 base from J, with 14 bases in between. The CDR3 extends over 17 amino acids. The germline CDR1 and CDR2 sequences are LGHNA and YSLEER. For the CDR3, the DNA is TGCGCCAGCAGCCAAGGCTTTAAGAGGGTGGCCAAAAACATTCAGTACTTC. This encodes CASSQGFKRVAKNIQYF.

The CDR3 spells CASSVGRPGSTEAFF. CDR3 DNA sequence: TGTGCCAGCAGCGTAGGCCGCCCCGGGAGCACTGAAGCTTTCTTT. The chain employs TRBV9 and TRBJ1-1; no firm D call. Trimming removed 0 bases at V and 4 bases at J, with 13 bases between. Germline-derived CDR1 and CDR2 are SGDLS and YYNGEE. The CDR3 covers 15 residues.

The chain has TRBV19 and TRBJ1-1, with D possibly being TRBD1 (5 bases). Germline loops: CDR1 LNHDA, CDR2 SQIVND (reference sequence). With 1 base removed from V and 6 bases from J, the gap between germline ends came to 15 bases. CDR3 length: 15 amino acids. The CDR3 DNA reads as TGTGCCAGTAGTATAGTTTCAGGGCGCGTCGCTGAAGCTTTCTTT. As protein: CASSIVSGRVAEAFF.

CDR3 nucleotide sequence: TGTGCCAGCAGTGCAGGGACAGAGGCCAATCAGCCCCAGCATTTT. The encoded protein is CASSAGTEANQPQHF. The V call is TRBV6-1, the J call TRBJ1-5; 7 bases map to TRBD1. The J segment lost 3 bases and the V segment lost 4 bases, leaving 6 bases of the junction unmatched. The CDR3 loop spans 15 amino acids. The germline CDR1 and CDR2 sequences are MNHNS and SASEGT.

The chain joins TRBV27 to TRBJ1-2; 9 positions match TRBD1. CDR3 size: 13 residues. Losses at the gene ends were 7 bases for V and 5 bases for J; bases not matched to a gene: 5. Germline V CDR1 and CDR2: MNHEY, SMNVEV (reference sequence). CDR3 nucleotides: TGTGCCAGCACGGACAGGGGTGGGTATGGCTACACCTTC. This translates into CASTDRGGYGYTF.

With regard to this clone: Other DNA sequences in this specimen translate into the identical CDR3. The chain links TRBV10-1 to TRBJ2-3; D gene ambiguous. There are 12 residues in the CDR3. From germline, CDR1 is WNHNN and CDR2 SYGVQD (reference sequence). The ends were cut back, 4 bases at V and 3 bases at J, with 5 bases in the middle. CDR3 in amino acids: CASSASTDTQYF. As DNA, the CDR3 is TGCGCCAGCAGTGCGAGTACAGATACGCAGTATTTT.

The V and J genes are TRBV7-9 and TRBJ2-2, with a weak D call TRBD1 (5 bases). The CDR3 loop spans 14 amino acids. CDR1 and CDR2 (germline): SEHNR, FQNEAQ (reference sequence). Trimming removed 5 bases from V and 1 base from J, with 8 bases in between. The CDR3 region has the DNA TGTGCCAGCAGCCTGCAGGGGAACACCGGGGAGCTGTTTTTT. Its protein is CASSLQGNTGELFF.